This T cell receptor beta chain was captured by sequencing in a study of a mutant IDH1 vaccine in newly diagnosed glioma. On the study more broadly: First vaccine doses came 4-6 weeks after radiotherapy alone, or with temozolomide cycles.

Time point reported: week 23, last vaccination. The study gave 300 ug of mutant IDH1 20-mer peptide per vaccine dose, with topical imiquimod. To note about this clone: Its target is not known.

Produced via immunoSEQ multiplex PCR; TCRdb's table is partial and in-frame only. The repertoire holds 65,000 or so clones, with more than 75% as singletons. With 5 bases clipped from V and 5 bases from J, the junction kept 5 bases outside the gene matches. Per the germline V gene, CDR1 is PRHDT and CDR2 is FYEKMQ (reference sequence). The CDR3 runs to 13 residues. The receptor comes from a man in his thirties or forties with glioma. The rearrangement links TRBV13 to TRBJ2-7, with 8 positions matching TRBD1. The specimen was PBMCs, collected from a glioma patient whose treatment included an IDH1 peptide vaccine. The DNA of the CDR3 is TGTGCCAGCAGCGCCAGGACAGGGAACGAGCAGTACTTC. This translates into CASSARTGNEQYF.